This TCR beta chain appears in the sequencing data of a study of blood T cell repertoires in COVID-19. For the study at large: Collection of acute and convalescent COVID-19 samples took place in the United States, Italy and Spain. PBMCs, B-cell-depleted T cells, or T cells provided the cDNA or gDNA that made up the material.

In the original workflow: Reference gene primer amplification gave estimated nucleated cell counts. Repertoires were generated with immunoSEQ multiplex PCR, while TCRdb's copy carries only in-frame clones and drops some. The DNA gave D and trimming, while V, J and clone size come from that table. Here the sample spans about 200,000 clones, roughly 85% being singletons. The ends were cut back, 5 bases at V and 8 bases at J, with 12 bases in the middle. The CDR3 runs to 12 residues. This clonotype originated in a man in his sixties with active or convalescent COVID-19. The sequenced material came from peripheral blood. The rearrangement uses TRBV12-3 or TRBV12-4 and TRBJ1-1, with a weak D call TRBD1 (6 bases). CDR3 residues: CASSPQGPEAFF. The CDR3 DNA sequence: TGTGCCAGCAGTCCACAGGGTCCCGAAGCTTTCTTT.